This is a list of T cell receptor beta chains from one sample in a study of control samples from healthy donors and cancer patients. Method: immunoSEQ multiplex PCR; TCRdb's copy keeps in-frame clones and lacks some. The sample includes 40,000 to 50,000 clones, about 93% seen only once; the top ten take 20% to 25%. The material sequenced was PBMCs. All receptors come from a woman in her forties or fifties with head and neck cancer. Each CDR3 is given with its conserved first and last residue. The D gene is left open where the match is weak. Some rows mark clone size as missing; the rest say once, few, many or name a class of expanded clone.

D gene	J gene	clone size	V gene	CDR3 protein	CDR3 DNA
.	TRBJ2-1	.	TRBV3-1/TRBV3-2	CASSPEWINNEQFF	TGTGCCAGCAGCCCCGAGTGGATTAACAATGAGCAGTTCTTC
.	TRBJ2-6	few	TRBV19	CASSLRGSGANVLTF	TGTGCCAGTAGTTTGAGGGGCTCTGGGGCCAACGTCCTGACTTTC
.	TRBJ1-2	.	TRBV5-1	CASSVGLNYGYTF	TGCGCCAGCAGCGTGGGCCTTAACTATGGCTACACCTTC
.	TRBJ2-2	.	TRBV5-4	CASSLVGEVGTGELFF	TGTGCCAGCAGCTTGGTAGGGGAGGTAGGCACCGGGGAGCTGTTTTTT
TRBD1	TRBJ2-1	once	TRBV6-4	CASSELGTGSYNEQFF	TGTGCCAGCAGTGAGCTCGGGACAGGGAGTTACAATGAGCAGTTCTTC
.	TRBJ2-7	.	TRBV6-5	CASSLQGHFSEQYF	TGTGCCAGCAGTCTGCAGGGGCACTTCTCCGAGCAGTACTTC
.	TRBJ1-1	.	TRBV2	CASSPGTVSPEAFF	TGTGCCAGCAGCCCCGGGACGGTATCTCCTGAAGCTTTCTTT
.	TRBJ1-1	.	TRBV2	CASRGTRLGPTEAFF	TGTGCCAGCAGGGGAACGCGGCTGGGCCCCACTGAAGCTTTCTTT
TRBD1	TRBJ2-3	few	TRBV9	CASSPRDRETDTQYF	TGTGCCAGCAGCCCCCGGGACAGGGAAACAGATACGCAGTATTTT
.	TRBJ2-2	.	TRBV7-9	CASSPLRSSGELFF	TGTGCCAGCAGCCCCCTGCGATCCTCCGGGGAGCTGTTTTTT
TRBD1	TRBJ2-7	.	TRBV6-1	CASSRTGVHEQYF	TGTGCCAGCAGTAGGACAGGGGTACACGAGCAGTACTTC
TRBD1	TRBJ2-7	.	TRBV6-5	CASSSLDRADEQYF	TGTGCCAGCAGTTCCCTCGACAGGGCTGACGAGCAGTACTTC
.	TRBJ2-5	.	TRBV7-2	CASSPGDGALVRLETQYF	TGTGCCAGCAGCCCAGGGGACGGGGCGCTAGTTCGGTTGGAGACCCAGTACTTC
.	TRBJ2-3	.	TRBV29-1	CSGTTDTQYF	TGCAGCGGCACCACAGATACGCAGTATTTT
TRBD2	TRBJ2-5	.	TRBV7-2	CASNDLGGSGKTQYF	TGTGCCAGCAACGACTTGGGAGGGAGTGGCAAGACCCAGTACTTC
TRBD1	TRBJ1-1	.	TRBV2	CASRGQGLNTEAFF	TGTGCCAGCAGGGGACAGGGGTTGAACACTGAAGCTTTCTTT
.	TRBJ1-1	.	TRBV12-3/TRBV12-4	CASSFGGSAEAFF	TGTGCCAGCAGTTTTGGGGGGAGCGCTGAAGCTTTCTTT
.	TRBJ2-1	.	TRBV29-1	CSVSRGGEQFF	TGCAGCGTTTCTAGGGGGGGTGAGCAGTTCTTC
TRBD1	TRBJ2-3	.	TRBV5-1	CASSPRTGNADTQYF	TGCGCCAGCAGCCCCAGGACAGGGAACGCAGATACGCAGTATTTT
.	TRBJ1-1	.	TRBV12-3/TRBV12-4	CASSSVSTEAFF	TGTGCCAGCAGTTCTGTGAGCACTGAAGCTTTCTTT
.	TRBJ2-7	.	TRBV7-2	CASSTPGPAYEQYF	TGTGCCAGCAGCACTCCGGGCCCCGCCTACGAGCAGTACTTC
.	TRBJ1-2	.	TRBV30	CAWKGVGYTF	TGTGCCTGGAAAGGGGTCGGCTACACCTTC
.	TRBJ2-6	.	TRBV5-5	CASSLQGLGANVLTF	TGTGCCAGCAGCTTACAGGGCTTAGGGGCCAACGTCCTGACTTTC
.	TRBJ1-4	once	TRBV28	CASSLRARQSGYEKLFF	TGTGCCAGCAGTTTACGGGCCCGACAAAGCGGGTATGAAAAACTGTTTTTT
TRBD1	TRBJ2-1	.	TRBV2	CASSPTGGRQFF	TGTGCCAGCAGTCCGACAGGGGGCCGGCAGTTCTTC
.	TRBJ1-1	.	TRBV19	CASSMGRVNTEAFF	TGTGCCAGTAGTATGGGCAGGGTGAACACTGAAGCTTTCTTT
.	TRBJ2-3	.	TRBV24-1	CATRDPSTDTQYF	TGTGCCACCAGGGACCCTAGCACAGATACGCAGTATTTT
TRBD2	TRBJ2-7	.	TRBV9	CASSESGGGFDEQYF	TGTGCCAGCAGCGAGAGCGGGGGGGGCTTCGACGAGCAGTACTTC
.	TRBJ2-2	.	TRBV7-2	CASSLAPVGMNTGELFF	TGTGCCAGCAGCTTAGCTCCTGTAGGGATGAACACCGGGGAGCTGTTTTTT
TRBD2	TRBJ2-2	.	TRBV6-2/TRBV6-3	CASSHRLAGEGGELFF	TGTGCCAGCAGTCACCGACTAGCGGGAGAGGGCGGGGAGCTGTTTTTT
TRBD2	TRBJ2-1	.	TRBV28	CASTPRGTSGRNEQFF	TGTGCCAGCACCCCTAGGGGGACTAGCGGGAGAAATGAGCAGTTCTTC
.	TRBJ1-4	.	TRBV4-1	CASSQARGEEKLFF	TGCGCCAGCAGCCAAGCACGGGGCGAGGAAAAACTGTTTTTT
TRBD2	TRBJ2-2	.	TRBV11-2	CASSLIAGGKTGELFF	TGTGCCAGCAGCTTGATAGCGGGGGGAAAAACCGGGGAGCTGTTTTTT
.	TRBJ1-5	.	TRBV19	CASSPGQMGRPQHF	TGTGCCAGTAGTCCAGGACAGATGGGACGGCCCCAGCATTTT
.	TRBJ1-6	.	TRBV28	CASSFPPPGGYSPLHF	TGTGCCAGCAGTTTTCCCCCCCCCGGTGGTTATTCACCCCTCCACTTT
.	TRBJ2-6	.	TRBV18	CASSPRSGNSGANVLTF	TGTGCCAGCTCACCACGGTCAGGGAACTCTGGGGCCAACGTCCTGACTTTC
.	TRBJ1-6	.	TRBV6-5	CASRGEVNNSPLHF	TGTGCCAGCAGAGGGGAAGTTAATAATTCACCCCTCCACTTT
.	TRBJ2-1	.	TRBV9	CASSVDGASSYNEQFF	TGTGCCAGCAGCGTAGACGGGGCGAGCTCCTACAATGAGCAGTTCTTC
TRBD1	TRBJ2-2	.	TRBV7-3	CASSPLTGSNTGELFF	TGTGCCAGCAGCCCGTTGACAGGGTCTAACACCGGGGAGCTGTTTTTT
.	TRBJ1-5	.	TRBV12-5	CASGLWSGNQPQHF	TGTGCTAGTGGTTTGTGGTCAGGCAATCAGCCCCAGCATTTT
.	TRBJ2-3	.	TRBV12-3/TRBV12-4	CASSLLRGDTQYF	TGTGCCAGCAGTTTATTAAGGGGGGATACGCAGTATTTT
.	TRBJ2-2	.	TRBV5-1	CASSLDRNTGELFF	TGCGCCAGCAGCTTGGACAGGAACACCGGGGAGCTGTTTTTT
.	TRBJ1-2	.	TRBV9	CASSAPREGRNYGYTF	TGTGCCAGCAGCGCCCCGCGGGAGGGGCGCAACTATGGCTACACCTTC
TRBD1	TRBJ2-1	.	TRBV6-5	CASSYTTGGNEQFF	TGTGCCAGCAGTTACACGACAGGGGGGAATGAGCAGTTCTTC
.	TRBJ2-7	.	TRBV5-5	CASSLGLRIHEQYF	TGTGCCAGCAGCTTGGGGCTCAGGATCCACGAGCAGTACTTC